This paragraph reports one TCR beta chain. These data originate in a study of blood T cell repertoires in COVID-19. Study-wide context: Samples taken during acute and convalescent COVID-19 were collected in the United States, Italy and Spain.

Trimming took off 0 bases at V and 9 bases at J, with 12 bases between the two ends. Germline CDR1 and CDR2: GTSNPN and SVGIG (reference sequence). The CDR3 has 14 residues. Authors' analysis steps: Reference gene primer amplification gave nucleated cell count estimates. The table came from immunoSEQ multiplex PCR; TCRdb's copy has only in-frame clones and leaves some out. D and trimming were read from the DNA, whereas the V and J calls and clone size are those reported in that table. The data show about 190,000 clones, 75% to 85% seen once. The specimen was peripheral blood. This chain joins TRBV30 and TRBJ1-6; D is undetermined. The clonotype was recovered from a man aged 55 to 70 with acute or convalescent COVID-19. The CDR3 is CAWSVRPGGSPLHF. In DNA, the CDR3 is TGTGCCTGGAGTGTACGTCCCGGAGGTTCACCCCTCCACTTT.